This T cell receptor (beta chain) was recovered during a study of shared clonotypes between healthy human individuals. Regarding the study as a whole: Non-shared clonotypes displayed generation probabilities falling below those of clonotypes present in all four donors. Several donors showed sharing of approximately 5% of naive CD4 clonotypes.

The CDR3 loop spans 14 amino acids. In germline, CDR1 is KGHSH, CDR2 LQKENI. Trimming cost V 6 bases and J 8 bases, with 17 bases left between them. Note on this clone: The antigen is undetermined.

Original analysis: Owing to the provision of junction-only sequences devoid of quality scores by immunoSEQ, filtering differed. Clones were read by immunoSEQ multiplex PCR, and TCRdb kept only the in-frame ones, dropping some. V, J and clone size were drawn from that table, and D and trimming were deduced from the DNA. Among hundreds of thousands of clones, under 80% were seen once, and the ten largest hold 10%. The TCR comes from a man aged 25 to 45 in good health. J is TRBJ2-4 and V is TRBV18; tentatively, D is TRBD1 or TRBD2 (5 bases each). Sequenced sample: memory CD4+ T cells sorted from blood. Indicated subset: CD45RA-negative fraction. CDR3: CASSRGATADIQYF. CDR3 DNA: TGTGCCAGCTCCCGGGGCGCGACAGCCGACATTCAGTACTTC.